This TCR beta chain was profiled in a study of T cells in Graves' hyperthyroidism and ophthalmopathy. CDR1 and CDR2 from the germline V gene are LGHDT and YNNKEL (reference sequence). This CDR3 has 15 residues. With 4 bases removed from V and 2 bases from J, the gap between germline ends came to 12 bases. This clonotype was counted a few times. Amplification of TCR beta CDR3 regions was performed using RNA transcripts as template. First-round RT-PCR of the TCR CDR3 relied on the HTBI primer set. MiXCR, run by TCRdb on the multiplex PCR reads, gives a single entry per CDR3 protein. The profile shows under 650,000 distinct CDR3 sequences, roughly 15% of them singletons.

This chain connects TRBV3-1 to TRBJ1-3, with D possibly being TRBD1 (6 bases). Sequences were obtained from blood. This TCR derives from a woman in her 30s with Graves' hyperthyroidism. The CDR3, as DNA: TGTGCCAGCAGCCCTTACGAGGGGGCTGGAAACACCATATATTTT. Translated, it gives CASSPYEGAGNTIYF.